These T cell receptor beta chains were read from a single sample in a study of cytomegalovirus exposure and HLA in healthy donors. Here immunoSEQ multiplex PCR was the method, and the copy in TCRdb shows in-frame clones only, minus some. The sample lists a few hundred thousand clones; about 77% were seen once. The sequenced sample consisted of PBMCs. The receptor set was obtained from a woman aged 30 to 39 in good health and CMV-seronegative. CDR3s include the opening cysteine and the closing phenylalanine or tryptophan. A D gene is named only where the DNA matches it firmly. Clone size appears in some rows only: once, few, many, or a class for an expanded clone.

V gene	D gene	clone size	J gene	CDR3 DNA	CDR3 protein
TRBV7-2	TRBD2	NA	TRBJ2-7	TGTGCCAGCAGTTCCACTAGCGGGAGCTCCTACGAGCAGTACTTC	CASSSTSGSSYEQYF
TRBV4-2	NA	NA	TRBJ2-2	TGTGCCAGCAGCCAGCTAGTCTTAAACACCGGGGAGCTGTTTTTT	CASSQLVLNTGELFF
TRBV18	NA	NA	TRBJ1-4	TGTGCCAGCTCACCCGAGACAGCTAATGAAAAACTGTTTTTT	CASSPETANEKLFF
TRBV19	NA	NA	TRBJ2-3	TGTGCCACCCACACCGGGACTTGGGGGGATACGCAGTATTTT	CATHTGTWGDTQYF
TRBV5-1	TRBD2	NA	TRBJ2-1	TGCGCCAGCAGCTTGAAACTAGCGGGAGTCGAGCAGTTCTTC	CASSLKLAGVEQFF
TRBV4-1	NA	NA	TRBJ1-4	TGCGCCAGCAGCCAACGGAAGGAGGCGGCAACTAATGAAAAACTGTTTTTT	CASSQRKEAATNEKLFF
TRBV29-1	TRBD1	NA	TRBJ1-1	TGCAGCGCTTGTAGGAACAGGGGGACTGAAGCTTTCTTT	CSACRNRGTEAFF
TRBV7-2	TRBD1	few	TRBJ1-1	TGTGCCAGCAGCCGCCCGGGACAGACGAACACTGAAGCTTTCTTT	CASSRPGQTNTEAFF
TRBV7-2	NA	NA	TRBJ2-3	TGTGCCAGCAGCTTCAGGGTCACAGATACGCAGTATTTT	CASSFRVTDTQYF
TRBV11-2	NA	NA	TRBJ2-7	TGTGCCAGCAGCTCATCCCCGGACACTTCCTACGAGCAGTACTTC	CASSSSPDTSYEQYF
TRBV5-1	TRBD1	NA	TRBJ1-4	TGCGCCAGCAGCCTATCGACAGGGTATGCAACTAATGAAAAACTGTTTTTT	CASSLSTGYATNEKLFF
TRBV6-5	TRBD1	NA	TRBJ2-2	TGTGCCAGCAGTTGGGACAGTTACACCGGGGAGCTGTTTTTT	CASSWDSYTGELFF
TRBV28	NA	NA	TRBJ2-5	TGTGCCAGCATGTACCTGTCGGACAAGCAAGAGACCCAGTACTTC	CASMYLSDKQETQYF
TRBV7-9	NA	NA	TRBJ1-2	TGTGCCAGCAGCTATACAGGACCTAACTATGGCTACACCTTC	CASSYTGPNYGYTF
TRBV27	TRBD2	NA	TRBJ2-1	TGTGCCAGCAGTCCGGGGACTAGCGGGATTAATGAGCAGTTCTTC	CASSPGTSGINEQFF
TRBV5-1	TRBD2	NA	TRBJ2-1	TGCGCCAGCAGTCTAGCGGGTCTGCCGATGGAGAGCTCCTACAATGAGCAGTTCTTC	CASSLAGLPMESSYNEQFF
TRBV28	NA	NA	TRBJ2-5	TGTGCCAGCAGAATACAGGGGACTTCCCATAAGACCCAGTACTTC	CASRIQGTSHKTQYF
TRBV18	NA	once	TRBJ1-5	TGTGCCAGCTCACACAGTTACAATCAGCCCCAGCATTTT	CASSHSYNQPQHF